This TCR beta chain was identified during a study of T cells of healthy individuals. With 3 bases clipped from V and 5 bases from J, the junction kept 10 bases outside the gene matches. This CDR3 has 14 amino acids. The germline gives CDR1 DFQATT, CDR2 SNEGSKA (reference sequence). From the 5' RACE reads, TCRdb called clonotypes with MiXCR, one entry per CDR3 protein. The sample shows some 100,000 distinct CDR3 sequences, 15% to 20% of them seen only once. This clonotype was detected ten times or more. This sequence was found in a human donor in good health. The chain recombines TRBV20-1 with TRBJ2-7; TRBD2 aligns across 7 bases. In nucleotides, the CDR3 is TGCAGTGCTAGTTTAGACAGCCGGGGGGACGAGCAGTACTTC. Translation gives CSASLDSRGDEQYF.